These T cell receptor beta chains were read from a single sample in a study of blood T cell repertoires in COVID-19. Sequenced by immunoSEQ multiplex PCR; TCRdb stores in-frame clones only, minus some. Of some 320,000 clones listed, approximately 90% are singletons. The sample comprised PBMCs or T cells enriched from blood (not recorded which). Receptors were obtained from a woman aged 25 to 45 who had been exposed to COVID-19. The CDR3 runs from the conserved cysteine through the conserved F or W. The order of the fields is V gene, clone size, D gene, J gene, CDR3 DNA, CDR3 protein. D genes are given only for firm matches. Clone size, where shown, is once, few, many, or a class for clones that have expanded.

TRBV27	NA	NA	TRBJ2-2	TGTGCCAGCAGTTATTCGCGCAGAGGTGGGGGGGAGCTGTTTTTT	CASSYSRRGGGELFF
TRBV6-5	once	NA	TRBJ1-3	TGTGCCAGCACCCAGAGTACTAGGTCCGGAAACACCATATATTTT	CASTQSTRSGNTIYF
TRBV10-3	NA	NA	TRBJ1-2	TGTGCCATCACCGAAGGACAGAATGACTATGGCTACACCTTC	CAITEGQNDYGYTF
TRBV20-1	NA	NA	TRBJ1-2	TGCAGTGCTGCGGAGTACTATGGCTACACCTTC	CSAAEYYGYTF
TRBV6-1	NA	TRBD1	TRBJ1-2	TGTGCCAGCAGTGACCGACAGGGGACTAACTATGGCTACACCTTC	CASSDRQGTNYGYTF
TRBV5-4	NA	TRBD1	TRBJ1-2	TGTGCCAGCAGCCCCGGGACAGGGGGTGTTAACTATGGCTACACCTTC	CASSPGTGGVNYGYTF
TRBV7-8	NA	NA	TRBJ2-3	TGTGCCAGCAGCTTACATCACGGGAATCTTGGAGATACGCAGTATTTT	CASSLHHGNLGDTQYF
TRBV2	NA	TRBD1	TRBJ1-2	TGTGCCAGCAGAAGGGACAGGGGGACGACTAACTATGGCTACACCTTC	CASRRDRGTTNYGYTF
TRBV29-1	NA	TRBD2	TRBJ2-2	TGCAGCGGTGCTAGCGGGGGGGACACCGGGGAGCTGTTTTTT	CSGASGGDTGELFF
TRBV5-4	NA	TRBD2	TRBJ2-1	TGTGCCAGCAGCTTTGGACTAGGACATAACGATGAGCAGTTCTTC	CASSFGLGHNDEQFF
TRBV6-6	once	NA	TRBJ1-4	TGTGCCAGCAGTTACTCGAGGAGGCATGAAAAACTGTTTTTT	CASSYSRRHEKLFF
TRBV6-1	NA	NA	TRBJ1-5	TGTGCCAGCAGTGATGGGAGTCAGCCCCAGCATTTT	CASSDGSQPQHF
TRBV29-1	NA	NA	TRBJ1-5	TGCAGCGTTGCACAGGTGTTTGGACAGCCCCAGCATTTT	CSVAQVFGQPQHF
TRBV15	NA	TRBD1	TRBJ1-2	TGTGCCACCAGCAGAGAAGGGCAGGGGGAAGGCTACACCTTC	CATSREGQGEGYTF
TRBV21-1	NA	NA	TRBJ1-1	TGTGCCAGCAGCAAGCGGACAATAAGGGAAGCTTTCTTT	CASSKRTIREAFF
TRBV4-1	few	NA	TRBJ1-1	TGCGCCAGCAGCCAAGACACTGGGAACACTGAAGCTTTCTTT	CASSQDTGNTEAFF
TRBV27	NA	NA	TRBJ1-5	TGTGCCAGCAGTTTTTCTTTAGAGCGGGCCTTGAATAGCAATCAGCCCCAGCATTTT	CASSFSLERALNSNQPQHF
TRBV2	NA	NA	TRBJ1-5	TGTGCCAGCAGTTTTGACAGGTTGTCCCAGCATTTT	CASSFDRLSQHF
TRBV9	NA	TRBD1	TRBJ1-1	TGTGCCAGCAGCGCGGGTCCCACAGGGGACAACACTGAAGCTTTCTTT	CASSAGPTGDNTEAFF
TRBV12-5	NA	TRBD1	TRBJ2-2	TGTGCTAGTGGTTTGGTACAGGGGGCTGGCGGGGAGCTGTTTTTT	CASGLVQGAGGELFF
TRBV18	NA	TRBD1	TRBJ2-4	TGTGCCAGCTCACCACCGGGACAGCCACAGGTTGCCAAAAACATTCAGTACTTC	CASSPPGQPQVAKNIQYF
TRBV18	NA	NA	TRBJ1-2	TGTGCCAGCTCACCCGACAGACTTGCCCCTCAATTC	CASSPDRLAPQF
TRBV4-3	NA	TRBD2	TRBJ2-3	TGCGCCAGCAGCCCGTTAGCGGGGGGGGCAGATACGCAGTATTTT	CASSPLAGGADTQYF
TRBV9	NA	TRBD2	TRBJ2-1	TGTGCCAGCAGCGTAGTGGGGCGGGGGAACAATGAGCAGTTCTTC	CASSVVGRGNNEQFF
TRBV10-1	NA	NA	TRBJ1-1	TGCGCCAGCAGTGAGACCAAAGGGGCATGCACTGAAGCTTTCTTT	CASSETKGACTEAFF
TRBV3-1/TRBV3-2	NA	TRBD1	TRBJ1-4	TGTGCCAGCAGCCAAGTAGGACAGGACCATGAAAAACTGTTTTTT	CASSQVGQDHEKLFF
TRBV13	NA	NA	TRBJ1-2	TGTGCCAGCACGGGGGGGTATGGCTACACCTTC	CASTGGYGYTF
TRBV2	NA	NA	TRBJ2-5	TGTGCCAGCAGTGCAGGGATCGGGAGAGAGACCCAGTACTTC	CASSAGIGRETQYF
TRBV5-1	NA	NA	TRBJ1-4	TGCGCCAGCAGCTTGCCAGGGCGGGAAAAACTGTTTTTT	CASSLPGREKLFF
TRBV5-3	NA	NA	TRBJ1-5	TGTGCCAGAAGCTTGGAGAGTAATCAGCCCCAGCATTTT	CARSLESNQPQHF
TRBV11-2	once	TRBD1	TRBJ1-2	TGTGCCAGCAGCTCCTATACAGGGGCAGATGGCTACACCTTC	CASSSYTGADGYTF
TRBV9	once	NA	TRBJ1-2	TGTGCCAGCACCCTAAATTTAGGGGGTAGCGGCTACACCTTC	CASTLNLGGSGYTF